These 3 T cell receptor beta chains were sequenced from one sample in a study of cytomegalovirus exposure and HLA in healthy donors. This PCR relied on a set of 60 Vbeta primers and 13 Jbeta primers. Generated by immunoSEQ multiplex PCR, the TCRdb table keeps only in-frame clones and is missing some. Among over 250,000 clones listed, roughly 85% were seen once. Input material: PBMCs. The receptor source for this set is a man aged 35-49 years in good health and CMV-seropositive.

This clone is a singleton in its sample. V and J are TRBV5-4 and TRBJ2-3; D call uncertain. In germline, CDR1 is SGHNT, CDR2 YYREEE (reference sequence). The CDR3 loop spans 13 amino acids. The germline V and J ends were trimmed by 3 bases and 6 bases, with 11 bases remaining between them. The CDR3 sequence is CASSSAFRDTQYF. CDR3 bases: TGTGCCAGCAGCTCAGCGTTCCGGGATACGCAGTATTTT.

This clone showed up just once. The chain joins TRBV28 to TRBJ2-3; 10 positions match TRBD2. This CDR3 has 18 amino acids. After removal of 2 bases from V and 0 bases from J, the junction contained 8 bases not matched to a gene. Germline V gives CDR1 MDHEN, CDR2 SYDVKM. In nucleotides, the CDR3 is TGTGCCAGCAGTTTACTCTCAATGACTAGCGGGAGCACAGATACGCAGTATTTT. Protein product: CASSLLSMTSGSTDTQYF.

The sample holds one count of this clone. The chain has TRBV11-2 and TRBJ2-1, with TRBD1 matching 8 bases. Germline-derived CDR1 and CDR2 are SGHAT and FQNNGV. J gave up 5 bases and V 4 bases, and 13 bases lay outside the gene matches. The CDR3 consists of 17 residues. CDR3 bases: TGTGCCAGCAGCTCTTATGGAACCTGGACAGGGAACAATGAGCAGTTCTTC. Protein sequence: CASSSYGTWTGNNEQFF.